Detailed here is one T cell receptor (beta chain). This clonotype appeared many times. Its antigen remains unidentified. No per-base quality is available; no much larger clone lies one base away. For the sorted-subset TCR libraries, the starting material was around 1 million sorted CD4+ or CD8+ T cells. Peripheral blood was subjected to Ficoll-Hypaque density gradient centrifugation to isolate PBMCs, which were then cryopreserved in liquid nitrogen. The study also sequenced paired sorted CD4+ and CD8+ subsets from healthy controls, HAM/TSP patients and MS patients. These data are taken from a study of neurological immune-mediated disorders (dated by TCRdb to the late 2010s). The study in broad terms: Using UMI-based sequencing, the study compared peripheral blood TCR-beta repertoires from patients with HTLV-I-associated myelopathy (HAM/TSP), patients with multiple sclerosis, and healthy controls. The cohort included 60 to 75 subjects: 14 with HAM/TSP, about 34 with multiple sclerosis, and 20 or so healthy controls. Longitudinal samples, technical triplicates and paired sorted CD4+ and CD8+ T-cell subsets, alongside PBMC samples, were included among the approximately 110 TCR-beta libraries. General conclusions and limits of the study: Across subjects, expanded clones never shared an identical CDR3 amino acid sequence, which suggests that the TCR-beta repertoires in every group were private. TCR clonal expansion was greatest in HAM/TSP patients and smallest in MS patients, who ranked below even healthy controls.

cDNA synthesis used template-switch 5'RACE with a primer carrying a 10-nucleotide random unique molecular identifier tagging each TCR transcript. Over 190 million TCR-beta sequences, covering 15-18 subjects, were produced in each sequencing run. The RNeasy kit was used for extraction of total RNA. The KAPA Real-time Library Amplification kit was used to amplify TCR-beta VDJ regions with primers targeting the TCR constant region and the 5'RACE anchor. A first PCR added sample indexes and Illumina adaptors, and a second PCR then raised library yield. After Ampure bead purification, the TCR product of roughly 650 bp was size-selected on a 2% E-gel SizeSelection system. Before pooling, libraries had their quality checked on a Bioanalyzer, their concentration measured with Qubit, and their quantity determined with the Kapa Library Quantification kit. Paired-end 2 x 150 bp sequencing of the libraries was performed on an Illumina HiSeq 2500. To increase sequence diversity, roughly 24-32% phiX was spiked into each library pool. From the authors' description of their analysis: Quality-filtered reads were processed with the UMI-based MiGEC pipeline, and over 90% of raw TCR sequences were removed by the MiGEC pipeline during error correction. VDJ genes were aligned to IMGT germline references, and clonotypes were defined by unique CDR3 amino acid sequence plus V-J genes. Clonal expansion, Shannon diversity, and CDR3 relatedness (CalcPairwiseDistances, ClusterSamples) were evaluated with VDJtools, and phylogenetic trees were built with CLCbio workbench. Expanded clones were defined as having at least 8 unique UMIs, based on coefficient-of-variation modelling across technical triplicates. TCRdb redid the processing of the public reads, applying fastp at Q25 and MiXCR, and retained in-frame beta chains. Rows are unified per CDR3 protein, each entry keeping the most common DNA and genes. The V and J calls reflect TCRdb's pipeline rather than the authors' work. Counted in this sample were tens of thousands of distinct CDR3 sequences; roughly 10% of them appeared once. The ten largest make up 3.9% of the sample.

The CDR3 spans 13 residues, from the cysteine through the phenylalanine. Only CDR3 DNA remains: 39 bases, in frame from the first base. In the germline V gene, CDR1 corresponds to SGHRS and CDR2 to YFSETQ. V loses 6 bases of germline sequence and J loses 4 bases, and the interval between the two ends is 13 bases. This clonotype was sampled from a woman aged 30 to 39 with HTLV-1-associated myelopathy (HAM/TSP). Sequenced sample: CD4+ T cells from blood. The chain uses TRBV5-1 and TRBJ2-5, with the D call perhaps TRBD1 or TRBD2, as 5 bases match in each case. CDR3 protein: CASNPGRGETQYF. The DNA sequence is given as TGCGCCAGCAATCCGGGACGAGGAGAGACCCAGTACTTC.